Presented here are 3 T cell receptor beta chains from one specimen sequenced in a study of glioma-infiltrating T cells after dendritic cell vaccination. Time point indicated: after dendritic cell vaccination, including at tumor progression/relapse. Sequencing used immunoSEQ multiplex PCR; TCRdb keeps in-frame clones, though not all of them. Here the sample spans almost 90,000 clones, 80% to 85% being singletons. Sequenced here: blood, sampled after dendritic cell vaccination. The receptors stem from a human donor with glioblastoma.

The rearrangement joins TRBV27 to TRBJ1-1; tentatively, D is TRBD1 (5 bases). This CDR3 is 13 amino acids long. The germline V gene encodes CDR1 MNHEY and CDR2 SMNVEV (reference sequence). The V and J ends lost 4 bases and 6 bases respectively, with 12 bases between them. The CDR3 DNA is TGTGCCAGCAGTTCCCAGGGTCCCGCTGAAGCTTTCTTT. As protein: CASSSQGPAEAFF.

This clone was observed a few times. The CDR3 region has the DNA TGTGCCAGCAGACCCACTAGCGCAGATACGCAGTATTTT. As protein: CASRPTSADTQYF. The genes are TRBV7-2 and TRBJ2-3; 7 positions agree with TRBD2. V gave up 6 bases and J gave up 4 bases; unmatched junction bases: 4. CDR1 is SGHTA, CDR2 FQGNSA, per germline. The CDR3 runs 13 residues.

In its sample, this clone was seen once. The DNA of the CDR3 is TGTGCCAGCAGTAGGAGGTCGGCAGGGGGTTTCTCCTACGAGCAGTACTTC. It yields the protein CASSRRSAGGFSYEQYF. The V call is TRBV7-2, the J call TRBJ2-7, with TRBD1 matching 7 bases. The CDR3 spans 17 residues. Trimming removed 6 bases from V and 0 bases from J; junction bases left unmatched: 14. CDR1 is SGHTA and CDR2 is FQGNSA in the germline V gene.